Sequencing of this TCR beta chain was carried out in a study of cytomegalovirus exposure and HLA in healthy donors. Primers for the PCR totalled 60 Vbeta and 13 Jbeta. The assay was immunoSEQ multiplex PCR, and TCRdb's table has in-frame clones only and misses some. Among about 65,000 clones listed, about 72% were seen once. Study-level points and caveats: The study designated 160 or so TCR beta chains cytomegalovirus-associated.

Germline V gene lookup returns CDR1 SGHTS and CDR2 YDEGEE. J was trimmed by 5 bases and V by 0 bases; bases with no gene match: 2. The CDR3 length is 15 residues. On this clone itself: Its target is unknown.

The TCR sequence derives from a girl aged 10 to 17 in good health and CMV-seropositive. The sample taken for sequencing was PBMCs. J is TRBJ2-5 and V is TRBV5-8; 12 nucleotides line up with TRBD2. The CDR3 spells CASSLVLAGGETQYF. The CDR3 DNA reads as TGTGCCAGCAGCTTGGTGCTAGCGGGAGGGGAGACCCAGTACTTC.